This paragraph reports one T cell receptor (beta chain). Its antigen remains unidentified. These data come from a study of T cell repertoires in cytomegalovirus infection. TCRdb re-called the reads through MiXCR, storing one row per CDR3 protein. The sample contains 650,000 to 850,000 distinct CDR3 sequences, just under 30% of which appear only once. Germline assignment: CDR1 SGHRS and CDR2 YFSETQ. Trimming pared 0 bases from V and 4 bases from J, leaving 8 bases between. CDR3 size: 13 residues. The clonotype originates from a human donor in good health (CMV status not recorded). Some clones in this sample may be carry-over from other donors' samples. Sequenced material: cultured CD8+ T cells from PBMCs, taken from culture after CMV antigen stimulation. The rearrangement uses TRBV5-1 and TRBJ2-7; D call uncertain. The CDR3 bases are TGCGCCAGCAGCTTGGGGCCGGAATACGAGCAGTACGTC. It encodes CASSLGPEYEQYV.